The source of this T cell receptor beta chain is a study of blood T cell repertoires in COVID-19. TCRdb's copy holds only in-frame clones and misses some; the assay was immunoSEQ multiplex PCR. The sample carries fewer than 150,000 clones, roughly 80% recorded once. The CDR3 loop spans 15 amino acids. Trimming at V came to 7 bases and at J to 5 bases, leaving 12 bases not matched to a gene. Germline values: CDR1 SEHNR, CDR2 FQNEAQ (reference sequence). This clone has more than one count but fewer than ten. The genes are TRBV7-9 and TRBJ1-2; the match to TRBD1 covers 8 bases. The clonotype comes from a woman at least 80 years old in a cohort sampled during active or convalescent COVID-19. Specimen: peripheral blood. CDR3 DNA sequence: TGTGCCAGCAACTCCGAAGACAGGGGCCTTTATGGCTACACCTTC. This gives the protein CASNSEDRGLYGYTF.